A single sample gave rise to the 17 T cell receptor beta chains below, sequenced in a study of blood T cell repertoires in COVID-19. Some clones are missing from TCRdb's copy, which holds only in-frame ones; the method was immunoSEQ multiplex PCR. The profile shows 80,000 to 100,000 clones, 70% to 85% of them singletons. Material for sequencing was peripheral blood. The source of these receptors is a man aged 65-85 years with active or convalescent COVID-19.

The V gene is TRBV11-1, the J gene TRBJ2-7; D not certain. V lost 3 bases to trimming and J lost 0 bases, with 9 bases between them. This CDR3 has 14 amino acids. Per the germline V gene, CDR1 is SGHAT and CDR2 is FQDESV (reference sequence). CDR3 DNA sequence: TGTGCCAGCAGCTTTCTAAGAAGCTCCTACGAGCAGTACTTC. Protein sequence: CASSFLRSSYEQYF.

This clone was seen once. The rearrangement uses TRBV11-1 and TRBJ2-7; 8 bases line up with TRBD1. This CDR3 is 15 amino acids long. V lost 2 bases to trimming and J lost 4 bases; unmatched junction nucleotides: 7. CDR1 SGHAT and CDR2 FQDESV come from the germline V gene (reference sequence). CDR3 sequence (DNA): TGTGCCAGCAGCTTATACTTGGACAGGGTTTACGAGCAGTACTTC. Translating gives CASSLYLDRVYEQYF.

The CDR3 DNA is TGTGCCAGCAGTTACCCGACAGGCTCCAACTATGGCTACACCTTC. It translates to CASSYPTGSNYGYTF. This chain connects TRBV6-5 to TRBJ1-2, with D perhaps matching TRBD1 (6 bases). The CDR3 is 15 amino acids. Deletions cut 2 bases from V and 2 bases from J, with 12 bases between. Germline V gene data show CDR1 as MNHEY and CDR2 as SVGAGI.

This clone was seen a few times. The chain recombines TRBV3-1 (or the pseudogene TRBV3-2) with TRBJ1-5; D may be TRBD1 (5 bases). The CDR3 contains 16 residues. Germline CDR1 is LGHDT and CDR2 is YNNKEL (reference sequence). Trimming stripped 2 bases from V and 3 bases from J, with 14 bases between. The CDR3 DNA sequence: TGTGCCAGCAGCCAATTGCCCGCAGGGCCCAATCAGCCCCAGCATTTT. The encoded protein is CASSQLPAGPNQPQHF.

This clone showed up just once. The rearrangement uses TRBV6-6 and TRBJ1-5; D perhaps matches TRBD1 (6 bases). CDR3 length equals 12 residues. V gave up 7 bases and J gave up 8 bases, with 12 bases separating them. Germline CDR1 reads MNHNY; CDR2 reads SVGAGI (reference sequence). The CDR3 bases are TGTGCCAGCAAACCGGGGGGCAAGCCCCAGCATTTT. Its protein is CASKPGGKPQHF.

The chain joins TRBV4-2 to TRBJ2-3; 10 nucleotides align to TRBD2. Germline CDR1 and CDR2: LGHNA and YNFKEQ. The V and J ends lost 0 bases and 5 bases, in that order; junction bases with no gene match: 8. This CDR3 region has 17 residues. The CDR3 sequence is CASSQEAGGRTVDTQYF. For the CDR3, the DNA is TGTGCCAGCAGCCAAGAAGCGGGGGGGCGAACAGTAGATACGCAGTATTTT.

For the CDR3, the DNA is TGTGCCAGCAGTTACTCGGATAGCGGTGGCTACACCTTC. Protein sequence: CASSYSDSGGYTF. The chain has TRBV6-6 and TRBJ1-2; D is undetermined. The V gene's germline CDR1 is MNHNY and CDR2 SVGAGI (reference sequence). The CDR3 is made up of 13 amino acids. V lost 0 bases, J lost 7 bases, and 9 bases lay in between.

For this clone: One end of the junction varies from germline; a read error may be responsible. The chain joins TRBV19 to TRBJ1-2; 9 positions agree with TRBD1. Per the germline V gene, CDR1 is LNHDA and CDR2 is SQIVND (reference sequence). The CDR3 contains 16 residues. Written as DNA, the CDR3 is TGTGCCAGTAGTGCCTCTCGGACAGGGGCGTTTTCTGTCTTTGCCTTC. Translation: CASSASRTGAFSVFAF.

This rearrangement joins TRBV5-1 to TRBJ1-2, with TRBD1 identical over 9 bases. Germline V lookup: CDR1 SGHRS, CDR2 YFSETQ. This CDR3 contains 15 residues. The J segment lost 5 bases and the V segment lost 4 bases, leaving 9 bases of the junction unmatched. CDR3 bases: TGCGCCAGCAGCCCGACGACAGGGGGAAGTTATGGCTACACCTTC. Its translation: CASSPTTGGSYGYTF.

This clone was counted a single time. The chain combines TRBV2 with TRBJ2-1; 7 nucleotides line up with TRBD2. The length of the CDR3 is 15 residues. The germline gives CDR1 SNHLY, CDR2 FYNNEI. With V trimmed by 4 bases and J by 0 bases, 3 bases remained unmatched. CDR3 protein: CASSGRTSSYNEQFF. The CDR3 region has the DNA TGTGCCAGCAGTGGCCGGACTAGCTCCTACAATGAGCAGTTCTTC. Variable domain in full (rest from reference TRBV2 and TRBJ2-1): EPEVTQTPSHQVTQMGQEVILRCVPISNHLYFYWYRQILGQKVEFLVSFYNNEISEKSEIFDDQFSVERPDGSNFTLKIRSTKLEDSAMYFCASSGRTSSYNEQFFGPGTRLTVL.

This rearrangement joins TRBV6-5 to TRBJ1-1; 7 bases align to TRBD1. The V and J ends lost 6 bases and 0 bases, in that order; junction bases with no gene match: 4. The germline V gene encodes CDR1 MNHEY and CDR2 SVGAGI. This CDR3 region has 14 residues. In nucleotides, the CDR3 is TGTGCCAGCAGGCGACAGGGCTTGAACACTGAAGCTTTCTTT. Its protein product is CASRRQGLNTEAFF.

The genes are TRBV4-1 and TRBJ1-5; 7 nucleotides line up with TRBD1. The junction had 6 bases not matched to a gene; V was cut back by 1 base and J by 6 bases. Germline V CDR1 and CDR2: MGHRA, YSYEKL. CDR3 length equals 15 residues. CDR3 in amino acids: CASSQGGQLGQPQHF. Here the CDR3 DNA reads TGCGCCAGCAGCCAAGGGGGACAGTTAGGTCAGCCCCAGCATTTT.

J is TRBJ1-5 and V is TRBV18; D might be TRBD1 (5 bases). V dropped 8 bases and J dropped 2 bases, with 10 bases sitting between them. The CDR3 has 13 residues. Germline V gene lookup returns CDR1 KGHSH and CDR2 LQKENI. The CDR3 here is CASTGLGNQPQHF. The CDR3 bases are TGTGCCAGCACGGGACTGGGCAATCAGCCCCAGCATTTT.

DNA for the CDR3: TGTGCCAGCAGCGAACACAGGGGGCGCGCTCCTGACACTGAAGCTTTCTTT. This gives the protein CASSEHRGRAPDTEAFF. The V and J genes are TRBV7-2 and TRBJ1-1; 9 bases line up with TRBD1. From germline, CDR1 is SGHTA and CDR2 FQGNSA. The CDR3 extends over 17 amino acids. V shed 5 bases, J shed 3 bases, and the junction held 13 bases outside the gene matches.

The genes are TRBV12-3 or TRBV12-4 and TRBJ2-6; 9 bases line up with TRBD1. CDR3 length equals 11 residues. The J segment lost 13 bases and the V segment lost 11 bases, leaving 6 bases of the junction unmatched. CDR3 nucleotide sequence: TGTGCCTCGACAGGGGGAATGGTCCTGACTTTC. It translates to CASTGGMVLTF.

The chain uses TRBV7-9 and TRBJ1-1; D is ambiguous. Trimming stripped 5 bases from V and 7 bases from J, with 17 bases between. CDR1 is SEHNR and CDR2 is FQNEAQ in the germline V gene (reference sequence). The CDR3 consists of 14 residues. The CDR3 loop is CASSRNTGGGEAFF. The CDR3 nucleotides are TGTGCCAGCAGCCGAAATACCGGAGGTGGTGAAGCTTTCTTT.

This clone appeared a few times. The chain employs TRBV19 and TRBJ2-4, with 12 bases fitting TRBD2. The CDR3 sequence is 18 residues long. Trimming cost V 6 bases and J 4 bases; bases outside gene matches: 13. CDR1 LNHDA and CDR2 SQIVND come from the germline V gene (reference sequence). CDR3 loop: CASSLLAGGTLGKNIQYF. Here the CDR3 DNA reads TGTGCCAGTAGCCTACTAGCGGGGGGCACTTTGGGGAAAAACATTCAGTACTTC.